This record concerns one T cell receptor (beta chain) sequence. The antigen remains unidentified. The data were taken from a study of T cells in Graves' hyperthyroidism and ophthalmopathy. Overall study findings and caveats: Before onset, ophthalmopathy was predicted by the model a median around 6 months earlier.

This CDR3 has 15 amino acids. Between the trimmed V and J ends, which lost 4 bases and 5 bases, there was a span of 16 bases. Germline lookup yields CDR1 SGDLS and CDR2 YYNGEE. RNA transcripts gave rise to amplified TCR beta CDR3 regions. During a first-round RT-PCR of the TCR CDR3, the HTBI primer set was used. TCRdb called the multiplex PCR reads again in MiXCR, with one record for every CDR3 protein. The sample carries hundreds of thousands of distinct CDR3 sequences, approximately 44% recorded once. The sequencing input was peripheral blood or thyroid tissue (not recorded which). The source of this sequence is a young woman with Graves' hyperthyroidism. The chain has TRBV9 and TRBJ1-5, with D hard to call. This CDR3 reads CASSLASEVDQPQHF. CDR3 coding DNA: TGTGCCAGCAGCTTAGCCAGCGAGGTAGATCAGCCCCAGCATTTT.